This T cell receptor (beta chain) is drawn from a study of T and B cells in COVID-19 patients. On the study more broadly: COVID-19 patients gave peripheral blood either during active infection or after recovery.

Overall study findings and caveats: Patients with COVID-19 reportedly showed strongly skewed T cell receptor beta variable and joining gene usage. No sequencing was yet done of CD4+, regulatory or CD8+ subsets, or of SARS-CoV-2-responsive or tetramer+ sorted cells. At recovery TRB diversity and richness exceeded healthy donors, after highly clonal active COVID-19 repertoires.

BIOMED2 TRB-A/B primer pools were used in multiplex TRB PCR. A single record per CDR3 protein comes from TCRdb applying MiXCR to the multiplex PCR reads. Counted here are around 7,200 distinct CDR3 sequences, less than 35% occurring once; the ten biggest clones make up roughly a quarter. From blood, roughly 250-550 ng of genomic DNA served as TRB template. The CDR3 has 14 amino acids. Germline assignment: CDR1 MNHEY and CDR2 SMNVEV (reference sequence). V gave up 5 bases and J gave up 2 bases, with 12 bases separating them. About this clonotype itself: The antigen is not known.

Sequenced sample: blood. The chain carries TRBV27 and TRBJ1-2, with D unclear. This TCR derives from a human donor who had recovered from COVID-19. The CDR3 here is CASSPDLDNYGYTF. For the CDR3, the DNA is TGTGCCAGCAGTCCTGACCTTGACAACTATGGCTACACCTTC.